The entry below describes one TCR beta chain. Its antigen is undetermined. Given a much more abundant clone one base away, this may be a read error. TCRdb itself ran the PCR reads through MiXCR, one entry per CDR3 protein. This table holds roughly 300,000 distinct CDR3 sequences, roughly a quarter found once. Germline assignment: CDR1 SGDLS and CDR2 YYNGEE. The length of the CDR3 is 15 residues. The sample belongs to a study of molecular identifiers for immune sequencing clone quantification. General observations from the study: One cell's worth of spiked Jurkat TCR RNA was reportedly detectable among 900,000 to 1,000,000 naive cells.

Sequencing was performed on naive CD8+ T cells from blood, with Jurkat cell RNA spiked in. Subset of the sample: FACS-sorted CD8+CD4-CCR7+CD45RA+ naive T cells. This sequence originates from a human donor in good health. Some libraries in this study had Jurkat cell RNA spiked in. The rearrangement uses TRBV9 and TRBJ1-2; D unresolved. CDR3 loop: CASNVDYGANYGYTF. The CDR3 nucleotides read TGTGCCAGCAACGTAGATTATGGCGCTAACTATGGCTACACCTTC.